These 22 T cell receptor beta chains originate from one sample sequenced in a study of blood T cell repertoires in COVID-19. Libraries were prepared by immunoSEQ multiplex PCR; TCRdb keeps only in-frame clonotypes and omits some of them. The data hold 240,000 or so clones, with roughly 80% observed a single time. The sample consisted of peripheral blood. The receptors here all came from a woman aged 18-29 years with acute or convalescent COVID-19.

DNA for the CDR3: TGTGCCAGCAGCCAAGACGTACAGGGGGGCACTGAAGCTTTCTTT. Encoded protein: CASSQDVQGGTEAFF. The V and J genes are TRBV3-1 (or the pseudogene TRBV3-2) and TRBJ1-1; TRBD1 agrees at 8 bases. The CDR3 consists of 15 residues. In germline, CDR1 is LGHDT, CDR2 YNNKEL (reference sequence). Unmatched junction bases numbered 4, after V lost 0 bases and J lost 4 bases.

CDR3 DNA: TGTGCCAGCAGCCAAGCAGGACAGGGTATTGTAGAGACCCAGTACTTC. Its protein product is CASSQAGQGIVETQYF. The chain joins TRBV3-1 (or the pseudogene TRBV3-2) to TRBJ2-5, with 8 bases that match TRBD1. The CDR3 sequence is 16 residues long. Germline V gene data show CDR1 as LGHDT and CDR2 as YNNKEL (reference sequence). V gave up 1 base and J gave up 4 bases; unmatched junction bases: 8.

In this sample, this clone turned up a few times. The V call is TRBV7-2, the J call TRBJ2-3; 8 nucleotides line up with TRBD1. V dropped 5 bases and J dropped 4; count of bases not matched to a gene: 8. The V gene's germline CDR1 is SGHTA and CDR2 FQGNSA. This CDR3 contains 15 residues. CDR3 in DNA: TGTGCCAGCAGCCCGTGGACAGGGCTCGCAGATACGCAGTATTTT. Encoded protein: CASSPWTGLADTQYF.

This chain uses TRBV28 with TRBJ1-5; 8 nucleotides match TRBD1. This CDR3 is built from 14 residues. Germline assignment: CDR1 MDHEN and CDR2 SYDVKM. V was pared by 5 bases and J by 7 bases, with 7 bases of the junction left unmatched. The CDR3: CASSPGGLSQPQHF. The CDR3 coding sequence is TGTGCCAGCAGTCCAGGGGGCCTGAGCCAGCCCCAGCATTTT.

The chain recombines TRBV5-6 with TRBJ2-4; TRBD2 is a possible D gene (6 bases). V lost 4 bases and J lost 4, with 12 bases in between. Per germline, CDR1 SGHDT and CDR2 YYEEEE. The CDR3 covers 14 residues. DNA for the CDR3: TGTGCCAGCAGCCCCGGACGGGGGAAAAACATTCAGTACTTC. Its protein is CASSPGRGKNIQYF.

The gene calls are TRBV7-2 and TRBJ1-2, with D uncertain. The CDR3 extends over 13 amino acids. Trimming cost V 2 bases and J 8 bases, with 12 bases left between them. CDR1 is SGHTA, CDR2 FQGNSA, per germline. CDR3 residues: CASSLIGTEGYTF. CDR3 bases: TGTGCCAGCAGCTTAATCGGTACGGAGGGCTACACCTTC.

The rearrangement links TRBV4-3 to TRBJ2-1, with 13 bases lining up with TRBD2. Germline-derived CDR1 and CDR2 are LGHNA and YSLEER. This CDR3 region has 16 residues. V dropped 3 bases and J dropped 7; count of bases not matched to a gene: 6. The CDR3 protein is CASSHWTSGSRNEQFF. The DNA for the CDR3 is TGCGCCAGCAGCCATTGGACTAGCGGGAGTAGGAATGAGCAGTTCTTC.

The chain links TRBV13 to TRBJ1-3; D is uncertain. Germline V gene lookup returns CDR1 PRHDT and CDR2 FYEKMQ (reference sequence). V dropped 3 bases and J dropped 0 bases, with 15 bases sitting between them. The CDR3 spans 17 residues. CDR3 DNA sequence: TGTGCCAGCAGCTTTAGGTCAGGCTTAAGCTCTGGAAACACCATATATTTT. Translated, it gives CASSFRSGLSSGNTIYF. The whole variable domain, filled in from reference TRBV13 and TRBJ1-3, reads AAGVIQSPRHLIKEKRETATLKCYPIPRHDTVYWYQQGPGQDPQFLISFYEKMQSDKGSIPDRFSAQQFSDYHSELNMSSLELGDSALYFCASSFRSGLSSGNTIYFGEGSWLTVV.

CDR3 protein: CASSLLAGDTGELFF. Here the CDR3 DNA reads TGTGCCAGCAGTTTACTAGCGGGAGATACCGGGGAGCTGTTTTTT. The gene calls are TRBV27 and TRBJ2-2; 10 positions match TRBD2. Trimming cost V 2 bases and J 5 bases; bases outside gene matches: 2. Per the germline V gene, CDR1 is MNHEY and CDR2 is SMNVEV (reference sequence). The CDR3 consists of 15 residues.

The chain uses TRBV12-3 or TRBV12-4 and TRBJ2-1; D unresolved. This CDR3 comprises 13 residues. Trimming stripped 1 base from V and 8 bases from J, with 9 bases between. Written as DNA, the CDR3 is TGTGCCAGCAGTTTAGGACTCGCCCATGAGCAGTTCTTC. As protein: CASSLGLAHEQFF.

In DNA, the CDR3 is TGTGCCAGCAGCCCTCACAGGGTGAACACTGAAGCTTTCTTT. This encodes CASSPHRVNTEAFF. V is TRBV9 and J is TRBJ1-1, with D perhaps matching TRBD1 (6 bases). CDR1 and CDR2 (germline): SGDLS, YYNGEE. The CDR3 contains 14 residues. The V and J ends lost 4 bases and 0 bases respectively, with 10 bases between them.

As to this clone: At one boundary the junction diverges from the germline segment, which might be a read error. This sequence joins TRBV20-1 and TRBJ1-4, with D maybe TRBD1 (6 bases). Germline V gene data show CDR1 as DFQATT and CDR2 as SNEGSKA (reference sequence). The CDR3 loop spans 11 amino acids. CDR3 residues: CSARDRGEILF. In DNA, the CDR3 is TGCAGTGCTAGAGACAGGGGTGAGATCCTTTTT.

The V call is TRBV12-5, the J call TRBJ2-2; no firm D call. With 2 bases removed from V and 0 bases from J, the gap between germline ends came to 4 bases. Germline assignment: CDR1 LGHNT and CDR2 FRNRAP. This CDR3 spans 14 amino acids. The CDR3 sequence is CASGLSPNTGELFF. The DNA of the CDR3 is TGTGCTAGTGGTTTGAGCCCGAACACCGGGGAGCTGTTTTTT.

J is TRBJ2-7 and V is TRBV10-2; TRBD2 agrees at 7 bases. Per germline, CDR1 WSHSY and CDR2 SAAADI. V lost 4 bases to trimming and J lost 2 bases; unmatched junction nucleotides: 5. The CDR3 is made up of 14 amino acids. The chain's CDR3 is CASSGDYLTYEQYF. The DNA for the CDR3 is TGCGCCAGCAGTGGGGACTACCTCACCTACGAGCAGTACTTC.

The chain joins TRBV19 to TRBJ1-5; D unclear. Germline CDR1 LNHDA, CDR2 SQIVND (reference sequence). Trimming left V 6 bases short and J 5 bases short, with 8 bases between. CDR3 length: 12 amino acids. The CDR3: CASSHFYQPQHF. CDR3 coding DNA: TGTGCCAGTAGCCACTTTTATCAGCCCCAGCATTTT.

The V gene is TRBV10-3, the J gene TRBJ2-1, with 10 nucleotides matching TRBD2. The CDR3 runs 19 residues. V shed 2 bases and J 7 bases; nucleotides not matched to a gene: 17. Germline CDR1 and CDR2: ENHRY and SYGVKD. The CDR3 sequence is CAISEPGSGGLAGVNEQFF. The DNA of the CDR3 is TGTGCCATCAGTGAGCCGGGGAGCGGGGGCCTAGCGGGAGTGAATGAGCAGTTCTTC.

Here the CDR3 reads CASSIPGQATYEQYF. The CDR3 DNA follows: TGTGCCAGCAGTATCCCTGGACAGGCCACCTACGAGCAGTACTTC. The chain joins TRBV28 to TRBJ2-7; 7 positions agree with TRBD1. Germline loops: CDR1 MDHEN, CDR2 SYDVKM. V was clipped by 5 bases and J by 2 bases; unmatched bases: 9. The CDR3 runs 15 residues.

The J gene is TRBJ2-7, the V gene TRBV5-8; possibly TRBD1 for D (6 bases). Trimming took 0 bases from V and 5 from J, leaving 15 bases between them. The CDR3 covers 15 residues. Germline V CDR1 and CDR2: SGHTS, YDEGEE. The CDR3 region has the DNA TGTGCCAGCAGCTTGGGGCAGGGGAATACCCACGAGCAGTACTTC. Its translation: CASSLGQGNTHEQYF.

This rearrangement joins TRBV5-1 to TRBJ1-1, with D tentatively TRBD1 (6 bases). Trimming took off 0 bases at V and 0 bases at J, with 12 bases between the two ends. Germline values: CDR1 SGHRS, CDR2 YFSETQ. This CDR3 spans 16 amino acids. CDR3 loop: CASSLAQGLLNTEAFF. For the CDR3, the DNA is TGCGCCAGCAGCTTGGCACAGGGCTTATTGAACACTGAAGCTTTCTTT. Complete variable domain (other parts from reference TRBV5-1 and TRBJ1-1): KAGVTQTPRYLIKTRGQQVTLSCSPISGHRSVSWYQQTPGQGLQFLFEYFSETQRNKGNFPGRFSGRQFSNSRSEMNVSTLELGDSALYLCASSLAQGLLNTEAFFGQGTRLTVV.

This chain uses TRBV19 with TRBJ1-1, with D perhaps TRBD1 (5 bases). Germline CDR1 reads LNHDA; CDR2 reads SQIVND (reference sequence). The CDR3 totals 15 residues. With 10 bases removed from V and 4 bases from J, the gap between germline ends came to 22 bases. The CDR3 nucleotides read TGTGCCACCGATATATACGGGGGGGTAGGCACTGAAGCTTTCTTT. Translation: CATDIYGGVGTEAFF. The full variable domain, its missing parts supplied by reference TRBV19 and TRBJ1-1, is DGGITQSPKYLFRKEGQNVTLSCEQNLNHDAMYWYRQDPGQGLRLIYYSQIVNDFQKGDIAEGYSVSREKKESFPLTVTSAQKNPTAFYLCATDIYGGVGTEAFFGQGTRLTVV.

This chain links TRBV11-1 with TRBJ2-5; 11 bases line up with TRBD2. The germline CDR1 and CDR2 sequences are SGHAT and FQDESV (reference sequence). CDR3 length: 16 residues. V trimming: 4 bases; J trimming: 1 base; junction bases outside the gene matches: 5. This CDR3 reads CASSSGTSGTQETQYF. Written as DNA, the CDR3 is TGTGCCAGCAGCTCCGGGACTAGCGGAACCCAAGAGACCCAGTACTTC.

J is TRBJ1-2 and V is TRBV11-2; 8 bases agree with TRBD1. The CDR3 is 17 residues long. CDR1 and CDR2 (germline): SGHAT, FQNNGV. V lost 5 bases and J lost 8; bases outside the gene matches: 19. CDR3 coding DNA: TGTGCCAGCAGCCCTAGCGGGACAGGCGTGTCCTATTCCGGCTACACCTTC. Residues: CASSPSGTGVSYSGYTF.